These 3 T cell receptor beta chains were sequenced from one sample in a study of metastatic and nonmetastatic thyroid tumors. Thyroid surgery had not been preceded by any treatment in any patient. TCRdb re-called the PCR reads through MiXCR. The repertoire holds approximately 41,000 clones, with 28% as singletons. Sequenced material: blood. These receptors were taken from a male donor with papillary thyroid cancer or a benign thyroid nodule (not recorded which). Some clones in this sample may be carry-over from other donors' samples.

The chain carries TRBV6-5 and TRBJ1-6; D ambiguous. The CDR3 has 14 residues. The V gene lost 4 bases and the J gene lost 7 bases, with 11 bases spanning the gap. Germline V gene lookup returns CDR1 MNHEY and CDR2 SVGAGI. In nucleotides, the CDR3 is TGTGCCAGCAGTTCATTACAGAGGAATTCACCCCTCCACTTT. Protein sequence: CASSSLQRNSPLHF.

This clone showed up many times. This sequence joins TRBV27 and TRBJ1-1; no reliable D call. The germline CDR1 and CDR2 sequences are MNHEY and SMNVEV (reference sequence). V was cut by 3 bases and J by 3 bases, with 8 bases left in between. This CDR3 has 13 amino acids. The CDR3 bases are TGTGCCAGCAGTTTTGCGGCCTACACTGAAGCTTTCTTT. Its translation is CASSFAAYTEAFF.

This clone was observed many times. The CDR3 nucleotides are TGTGCCTGGGGAAACTCGGGCACAGATACGCAGTATTTT. Protein: CAWGNSGTDTQYF. The chain has TRBV30 and TRBJ2-3; D is uncertain. Germline CDR1 reads GTSNPN; CDR2 reads SVGIG (reference sequence). CDR3 length: 13 residues. The V and J ends lost 5 bases and 1 base respectively, with 10 bases between them.